The T cell receptor (beta chain) described here comes from a study of vaccination and CD4 T cells after COVID-19 (dated by TCRdb to between 2021 and 2022). Some background on the complete study: Convalescent patients had a positive SARS-CoV-2 result on nasal swab PCR, and of these patients, several had mild disease and one had severe disease. The convalescent cohort included six males and four females, with two Hispanic individuals, seven Caucasians, two Asians and one multiracial person. Each participant got two doses of either the Pfizer-BioNTech BNT162b2 vaccine (n=8) or the Moderna mRNA-1273 vaccine (n=2). Post-COVID blood samples from convalescent patients were collected a median of roughly 100 days after diagnosis, with a range of 35 to 161 days. Post-vaccine blood samples were collected a median of 72 days after the second vaccine dose, ranging from about 12 to 241 days. For stimulating the cultures, overlapping spike peptide pools were used, derived from SARS-CoV-2 as well as from the common cold coronaviruses HCoV-NL63, HCoV-OC43 and HCoV-229E. Control cultures received a CEFX viral epitope pool as the positive control, an HIV-1 Nef peptide pool as the negative control, or no peptide. In under 13 COVID-19 convalescent patients and a handful of infection-naive healthy vaccine recipients, researchers compared the spike-specific CD4+ TCR repertoire from before mRNA vaccination with the repertoire from after.

From a lookup of the germline V gene (reference sequence), CDR1 and CDR2 are LNHDA and SQIVND. V loses 1 base of germline sequence and J loses 2 bases, and the interval between the two ends is 8 bases. From the cysteine through the phenylalanine, the CDR3 covers 14 amino acids. The kept DNA is CDR3 alone, 42 bases in frame from the first base. The study at large found these results: In convalescent patients, a median roughly 85% of post-vaccine SARS-CoV-2-reactive clones were detected only after vaccination, suggesting vaccine-specific priming. An increase in the median number of SARS-CoV-2-reactive clonotypes from 21 after infection to 38 after vaccination was observed, but the change was not found to be significant. Of the vaccine-specific clones in convalescent patients, 304 of 307, or nearly all, reacted only to SARS-CoV-2 spike and did not cross-react with common cold coronaviruses. Only a relatively small number of convalescent patients were included in the study, and early timepoints following natural infection were not analyzed.

The library was produced with PCR. TCR sequencing of DNA from cultured CD4+ T cells used the Oncomine TCR Beta short-read assay at the Johns Hopkins FTIC core. The QIAamp micro DNA kit was used to extract genomic DNA from the cultured CD4+ T cells. The Oncomine TCR Beta libraries from cultured CD4+ T cells were pooled using unique dual indexes and then sequenced on an Illumina iSeq 100. The original methods were these. Non-productive sequences were removed, and CDR3s that did not start with C, did not end with F or W, or were shorter than 7 amino acids were discarded. Antigen-specific clonotypes were identified with the MANAFEST web application by comparing peptide-stimulated wells with reference and other culture wells. To be called positive, a clone needed an FDR below 0.05, an odds ratio above 5, and a productive frequency above 0.1% in at least two of three replicate wells. Clonotypes that were significantly expanded in both SARS-CoV-2 spike wells and at least one common cold coronavirus spike condition were defined as cross-reactive. Levenshtein distances (stringdist) and unrooted phylogenetic trees (ape) in R version 3.6.1 were used to assess CDR3 homology. Using fastp trimming at Q25 and MiXCR clonotype assembly, TCRdb reanalyzed the public sequencing data and kept in-frame beta chains. Under each unique CDR3 protein, matching rows form one entry showing the most common genes and DNA. The V and J calls follow TCRdb's processing rather than the paper's. The sample table records about 20,000 distinct CDR3 sequences; 50% to 70% of these occur just once. In total, the top ten clones hold about 8.9% of the sample.

This specimen's treatment or condition label, interpreted: approximately nine-day PBMC culture with coronavirus spike peptide pools or control peptides (ViraFEST assay). The ViraFEST assay, used in the study, expanded antigen-specific T cells with peptide pools and then identified the expanded clonotypes through TCR sequencing. The convalescent patients' positive SARS-CoV-2 PCR tests were from March to December 2020, which was before the Alpha, Beta and Delta variants emerged in the United States. Each well held under 2.5 million PBMCs cultured in IMDM containing approximately 5% human AB serum and 9 to 10 IU/ml IL-2, with 10 ug/ml peptide pools added. Half of the culture medium was replaced with fresh IL-2-containing medium on days 3 and 7. After 10 to 11 days of culture, CD4+ T cells were isolated by negative selection using the EasySep CD4+ T cell isolation kit. Ficoll-Paque Plus gradient centrifugation was used to isolate PBMCs from whole blood, and the isolated PBMCs were then either used fresh or cryopreserved at -140C. In general, triplicate wells were set up for every culture condition.

This clonotype was counted between two and nine times. Its antigen remains undetermined. Per-nucleotide qualities are absent, and no much larger clonotype sits a single base away. Here the chain combines TRBV19 and TRBJ2-5; the D gene is unclear. The sequencing used CD4+ T cells from blood, cultured in vitro, collected after SARS-CoV-2 vaccination. The source of this sequence is a human donor who had recovered from COVID-19. The bases read TGTGCCAGTAGTATAGCTCACAGACAAGAGACCCAGTACTTC. It encodes CASSIAHRQETQYF.